This is a list of T cell receptor beta chains from one sample in a study of shared clonotypes between healthy human individuals. Some clones are missing from TCRdb's copy, which holds only in-frame ones; the method was immunoSEQ multiplex PCR. The table shows roughly 2,000,000 clones, with 93% occurring only once. The sequenced sample was naive CD8+ T cells from PBMCs. The receptors originated from a man aged 18 to 30 in good health. Some clones in this sample may be carry-over from other donors' samples. Each CDR3 is given with its conserved first and last residue. The D gene is left open where the match is weak. Size tells how often a clone was seen (once, few, many) or the class of an expanded clone, and some rows leave it out.

abundance: .; d_gene: .; v_gene: TRBV28; j_gene: TRBJ2-3; CDR3nt: TGTGCCAGCAGTTTTAGATCGCTTGATACGCAGTATTTT; CDR3aa: CASSFRSLDTQYF
abundance: .; d_gene: .; v_gene: TRBV6-6; j_gene: TRBJ1-2; CDR3nt: TGTGCCAGCAGTCAAGACAGAAGCTATGGCTACACCTTC; CDR3aa: CASSQDRSYGYTF
abundance: .; d_gene: TRBD1; v_gene: TRBV28; j_gene: TRBJ1-1; CDR3nt: TGTGCCAGCAGTTTGCAACCTACAGGGGGCACTGAAGCTTTCTTT; CDR3aa: CASSLQPTGGTEAFF
abundance: once; d_gene: .; v_gene: TRBV11-2; j_gene: TRBJ2-1; CDR3nt: TGTGCCAGCAGCTTAGGCCCCCTCGGGGCGCTCTCCTACAATGAGCAGTTCTTC; CDR3aa: CASSLGPLGALSYNEQFF
abundance: .; d_gene: TRBD2; v_gene: TRBV7-2; j_gene: TRBJ2-5; CDR3nt: TGTGCCAGCAGCTTAGCCCGAGGGCGGGACTATCTAGCGGGGTACCAAGAGACCCAGTACTTC; CDR3aa: CASSLARGRDYLAGYQETQYF
abundance: few; d_gene: TRBD1; v_gene: TRBV30; j_gene: TRBJ1-5; CDR3nt: TGTGCCTGGAGTGTACGGCAGGGGGAACAGCCCCAGCATTTT; CDR3aa: CAWSVRQGEQPQHF
abundance: .; d_gene: .; v_gene: TRBV7-3; j_gene: TRBJ1-4; CDR3nt: TGTGCCAGCAGCGACAAATCCCCTAGGGAAAAACTGTTTTTT; CDR3aa: CASSDKSPREKLFF
abundance: .; d_gene: TRBD1; v_gene: TRBV4-1; j_gene: TRBJ2-7; CDR3nt: TGCGCCAGCAGCCCCGACAGGGGCCCCTACGAGCAGTACTTC; CDR3aa: CASSPDRGPYEQYF
abundance: .; d_gene: .; v_gene: TRBV11-2; j_gene: TRBJ2-1; CDR3nt: TGTGCCAGCAGCTTTAGGGACGGAGGTTACAATGAGCAGTTCTTC; CDR3aa: CASSFRDGGYNEQFF
abundance: .; d_gene: .; v_gene: TRBV7-9; j_gene: TRBJ2-3; CDR3nt: TGTGCCAGCAGCTTAGGAGCTAGCGGCACAGATACGCAGTATTTT; CDR3aa: CASSLGASGTDTQYF
abundance: .; d_gene: TRBD2; v_gene: TRBV7-6; j_gene: TRBJ2-7; CDR3nt: TGTGCCAGCAGCTTAAACCCGGGAGGGCGGGACGAGCAGTACTTC; CDR3aa: CASSLNPGGRDEQYF
abundance: .; d_gene: .; v_gene: TRBV29-1; j_gene: TRBJ2-7; CDR3nt: TGCAGCGTTCGGGCAGGGGCCGAGCAGTACTTC; CDR3aa: CSVRAGAEQYF
abundance: .; d_gene: .; v_gene: TRBV7-9; j_gene: TRBJ2-7; CDR3nt: TGTGCCAGCAGCTTCGACAGGTTCTACGAGCAGTACTTC; CDR3aa: CASSFDRFYEQYF
abundance: .; d_gene: .; v_gene: TRBV7-9; j_gene: TRBJ2-3; CDR3nt: TGTGCCAGCAGCCCAGGGGGACGGGAGGCCACAGATACGCAGTATTTT; CDR3aa: CASSPGGREATDTQYF
abundance: .; d_gene: TRBD1; v_gene: TRBV9; j_gene: TRBJ1-2; CDR3nt: TGTGCCAGCAGCGTACGGGACAGGGGGAACTATGGCTACACCTTC; CDR3aa: CASSVRDRGNYGYTF
abundance: .; d_gene: .; v_gene: TRBV9; j_gene: TRBJ2-2; CDR3nt: TGTGCCAGCAGCGCTCCAAAAGGCAGGTCGAACACCGGGGAGCTGTTTTTT; CDR3aa: CASSAPKGRSNTGELFF
abundance: .; d_gene: .; v_gene: TRBV2; j_gene: TRBJ2-7; CDR3nt: TGTGCCAGCAGTGTGGACGAGCAGTACTTC; CDR3aa: CASSVDEQYF
abundance: .; d_gene: .; v_gene: TRBV10-1; j_gene: TRBJ2-1; CDR3nt: TGCGCCAGCCGGTGCCCTAGTACCCCCGAAGGTTACAATGAGCAGTTCTTC; CDR3aa: CASRCPSTPEGYNEQFF
abundance: .; d_gene: TRBD2; v_gene: TRBV19; j_gene: TRBJ2-1; CDR3nt: TGTGCCAGTAGTAGCCTGGCTGGCGGGAGGGCAGGGAATGAGCAGTTCTTC; CDR3aa: CASSSLAGGRAGNEQFF
abundance: .; d_gene: .; v_gene: TRBV7-2; j_gene: TRBJ2-7; CDR3nt: TGTGCCAGCAGCTTAGTGGTAGCGGTGGGCTACGAGCAGTACTTC; CDR3aa: CASSLVVAVGYEQYF
abundance: .; d_gene: .; v_gene: TRBV9; j_gene: TRBJ2-7; CDR3nt: TGTGCCAGCAGCCCGATCTCAGGCACCTACGAGCAGTACTTC; CDR3aa: CASSPISGTYEQYF
abundance: .; d_gene: TRBD1; v_gene: TRBV15; j_gene: TRBJ2-3; CDR3nt: TGTGCCACCAGCAGACCAGGGCAGGGGGCAGGCACAGATACGCAGTATTTT; CDR3aa: CATSRPGQGAGTDTQYF
abundance: .; d_gene: TRBD1; v_gene: TRBV27; j_gene: TRBJ1-2; CDR3nt: TGTGCCAGCAGTTCCAACAGGGGCGGCTACACCTTC; CDR3aa: CASSSNRGGYTF
abundance: once; d_gene: TRBD2; v_gene: TRBV4-1; j_gene: TRBJ2-3; CDR3nt: TGCGCCAGCAGCCAAACGGGACTAGCGGGAGTTATGGAAGTGACAGATACGCAGTATTTT; CDR3aa: CASSQTGLAGVMEVTDTQYF
abundance: once; d_gene: .; v_gene: TRBV7-3; j_gene: TRBJ2-1; CDR3nt: TGTGCCAGCAGCTTAACGCAATCGGCAGGGTGGAATGAGCAGTTCTTC; CDR3aa: CASSLTQSAGWNEQFF
abundance: .; d_gene: .; v_gene: TRBV7-3; j_gene: TRBJ2-4; CDR3nt: TGTGCCAGCAGCATGACACCAAAAGGAGCCAAAAACATTCAGTACTTC; CDR3aa: CASSMTPKGAKNIQYF
abundance: .; d_gene: .; v_gene: TRBV4-1; j_gene: TRBJ1-5; CDR3nt: TGCGCCAGCAGCCAAGAAGGGAGCGTTAATCAGCCCCAGCATTTT; CDR3aa: CASSQEGSVNQPQHF
abundance: .; d_gene: TRBD1; v_gene: TRBV11-2; j_gene: TRBJ2-7; CDR3nt: TGTGCCAGCAGCTTATATCCGTTGGCGGGACAGGGCCCCGAGCAGTACTTC; CDR3aa: CASSLYPLAGQGPEQYF
abundance: .; d_gene: TRBD2; v_gene: TRBV4-2; j_gene: TRBJ2-3; CDR3nt: TGTGCCAGCAGCCAAGTAACTAGCGGTAGCACAGATACGCAGTATTTT; CDR3aa: CASSQVTSGSTDTQYF
abundance: .; d_gene: .; v_gene: TRBV10-1; j_gene: TRBJ2-7; CDR3nt: TGCGCCAGCAGTGAACGGCCGGACTCCTACGAGCAGTACTTC; CDR3aa: CASSERPDSYEQYF
abundance: .; d_gene: .; v_gene: TRBV6-5; j_gene: TRBJ1-1; CDR3nt: TGTGCCAGCAGTTACTCCCGTCTGAGTATGAACACTGAAGCTTTCTTT; CDR3aa: CASSYSRLSMNTEAFF
abundance: .; d_gene: TRBD2; v_gene: TRBV27; j_gene: TRBJ2-3; CDR3nt: TGTGCCAGCAGTCCCTTGGCTAGACTAGCGGGAGAGGGTGATACGCAGTATTTT; CDR3aa: CASSPLARLAGEGDTQYF
abundance: .; d_gene: .; v_gene: TRBV2; j_gene: TRBJ1-2; CDR3nt: TGTGCCAGAGAGGACCGGGCGGGGGATGGCTACACCTTC; CDR3aa: CAREDRAGDGYTF
abundance: .; d_gene: TRBD1; v_gene: TRBV27; j_gene: TRBJ2-7; CDR3nt: TGTGCCAGCGGGAACATCGGGACAGGGCACTACGAGCAGTACTTC; CDR3aa: CASGNIGTGHYEQYF
abundance: few; d_gene: TRBD1; v_gene: TRBV29-1; j_gene: TRBJ1-1; CDR3nt: TGCAGTCTGACAGGGCAGGACACTGAAGCTTTCTTT; CDR3aa: CSLTGQDTEAFF
abundance: once; d_gene: .; v_gene: TRBV2; j_gene: TRBJ2-1; CDR3nt: TGTGCCAGCAGTGATGAGGCTTACAATGAGCAGTTCTTC; CDR3aa: CASSDEAYNEQFF
abundance: .; d_gene: .; v_gene: TRBV29-1; j_gene: TRBJ2-4; CDR3nt: TGCAGCGTTCTGGGGGGCTGGACAGTTAACAACATTCAGTACTTC; CDR3aa: CSVLGGWTVNNIQYF
abundance: .; d_gene: .; v_gene: TRBV9; j_gene: TRBJ2-1; CDR3nt: TGTGCCAGCAGCGTTAGGGGGACCAATGAGCAGTTCTTC; CDR3aa: CASSVRGTNEQFF
abundance: .; d_gene: .; v_gene: TRBV27; j_gene: TRBJ2-1; CDR3nt: TGTGCCAGCAGTTTATACCCAGTCAACAATGAGCAGTTCTTC; CDR3aa: CASSLYPVNNEQFF
abundance: .; d_gene: TRBD1; v_gene: TRBV9; j_gene: TRBJ1-2; CDR3nt: TGTGCCAGCAGCGTAGCTACGGGACAGACAGAGCCCTTCAGTAACTATGGCTACACCTTC; CDR3aa: CASSVATGQTEPFSNYGYTF
abundance: .; d_gene: .; v_gene: TRBV9; j_gene: TRBJ2-1; CDR3nt: TGTGCCAGCAGCCCTCCAGGGAGCGCTAAGAATGAGCAGTTCTTC; CDR3aa: CASSPPGSAKNEQFF
abundance: .; d_gene: .; v_gene: TRBV19; j_gene: TRBJ2-7; CDR3nt: TGTGCCAGTAGTATAGCAGGGACTCCAGTCTACGAGCAGTACTTC; CDR3aa: CASSIAGTPVYEQYF
abundance: .; d_gene: .; v_gene: TRBV19; j_gene: TRBJ2-2; CDR3nt: TGTGCCAGTAGTATTCTGGGGGACACCGGGGAGCTGTTTTTT; CDR3aa: CASSILGDTGELFF
abundance: .; d_gene: TRBD2; v_gene: TRBV27; j_gene: TRBJ2-3; CDR3nt: TGTGCCACCCGACTAGCGGGGGCGCCGGATACGCAGTATTTT; CDR3aa: CATRLAGAPDTQYF
abundance: .; d_gene: .; v_gene: TRBV11-2; j_gene: TRBJ1-5; CDR3nt: TGTGCCAGCAGCCCCACCTTATCTGGGGGCAATCAGCCCCAGCATTTT; CDR3aa: CASSPTLSGGNQPQHF